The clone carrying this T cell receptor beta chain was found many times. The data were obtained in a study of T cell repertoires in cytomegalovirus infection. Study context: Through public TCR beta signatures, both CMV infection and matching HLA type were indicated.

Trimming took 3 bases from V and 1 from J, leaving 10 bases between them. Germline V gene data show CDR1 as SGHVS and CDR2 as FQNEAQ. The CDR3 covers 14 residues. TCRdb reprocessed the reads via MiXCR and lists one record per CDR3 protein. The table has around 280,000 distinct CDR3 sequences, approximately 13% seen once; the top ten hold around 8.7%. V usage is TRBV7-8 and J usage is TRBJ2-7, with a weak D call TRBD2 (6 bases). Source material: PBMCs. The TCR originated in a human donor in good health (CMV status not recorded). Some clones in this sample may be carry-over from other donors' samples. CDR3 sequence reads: CASSFGGASYEQYF. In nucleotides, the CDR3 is TGTGCCAGCAGCTTCGGGGGAGCATCCTACGAGCAGTACTTC.